Each of the 13 T cell receptor beta chains below was sequenced from the same sample in a study. TCRdb independently ran MiXCR on the 5' RACE reads; one entry per CDR3 protein. This table has around 44,000 distinct CDR3 sequences, roughly 31% appearing once. Material: tumor-infiltrating memory CD4+ T cells sorted from the breast tumor. Subset noted: memory CD4+ T cells, CD4+CD45RO+CD25-. These receptors came from a female donor with breast cancer.

Note on this clonotype: An end of the junction does not agree with germline; a read error may underlie this. This sequence joins TRBV6-5 and TRBJ2-4; D is perhaps TRBD2 (5 bases). The CDR3 is made up of 15 amino acids. The V gene's germline CDR1 is MNHEY and CDR2 SVGAGI. CDR3: CVSTPPGLAKNIQYF. The CDR3 DNA sequence: TGTGTCAGCACCCCTCCGGGGTTAGCCAAAAACATTCAGTACTTC.

This clonotype has just a few counts. The chain combines TRBV7-3 with TRBJ2-6; 9 nucleotides line up with TRBD1. Germline CDR1 is SGHTA and CDR2 is FQGTGA. CDR3 length: 14 residues. V shed 5 bases and J 12 bases; nucleotides not matched to a gene: 8. DNA for the CDR3: TGTGCCAGCAGCCCCGGGACAGGGTCCCTCGTCCTGACTTTC. Translated: CASSPGTGSLVLTF.

This clonotype has more than one count but fewer than ten. The chain has TRBV7-9 and TRBJ2-1; 7 nucleotides align to TRBD2. Germline lookup yields CDR1 SEHNR and CDR2 FQNEAQ (reference sequence). CDR3 length: 14 residues. The ends lost 5 bases at V and 8 bases at J; junction bases unmatched: 9. CDR3 DNA: TGTGCCAGCAGCGAGGACCGGGAGGTGGATGAGCAGTTCTTC. Translated: CASSEDREVDEQFF.

CDR3 amino acids: CASSGPGTNYGYTF. CDR3 nucleotides: TGTGCCAGCAGTGGCCCAGGAACTAACTATGGCTACACCTTC. This chain joins TRBV12-3 or TRBV12-4 and TRBJ1-2; D uncertain. The CDR3 runs to 14 residues. Trimming left V 5 bases short and J 0 bases short, with 10 bases between.

This clonotype was picked up a small number of times. The chain couples TRBV12-3 or TRBV12-4 to TRBJ2-5; D not resolved. V lost 6 bases and J 7 bases, leaving 15 bases between the germline ends. This CDR3 spans 13 amino acids. This chain's CDR3 is CASSAPALATQYF. The CDR3 DNA reads TGTGCCAGCAGCGCCCCGGCTTTGGCGACCCAGTACTTC.

This clonotype was detected ten times or more. J is TRBJ2-1 and V is TRBV7-2; perhaps TRBD2 as D (5 bases). Germline CDR1 reads SGHTA; CDR2 reads FQGNSA. The CDR3 sequence is 15 residues long. With 1 base removed from V and 8 bases from J, the gap between germline ends came to 15 bases. As DNA, the CDR3 is TGTGCCAGCAGCTTAGACGTCTCTTCCGGGGATGAGCAGTTCTTC. It translates to CASSLDVSSGDEQFF.

V and J are TRBV9 and TRBJ2-5, with D possibly TRBD2 on 6 matching bases. Germline V gene data show CDR1 as SGDLS and CDR2 as YYNGEE. The CDR3 runs 15 residues. The CDR3 reads CASVLGGPYQETQYF. The DNA for the CDR3 is TGTGCTAGTGTTTTGGGGGGTCCGTACCAAGAGACCCAGTACTTC.

This clonotype was recorded many times. The J gene is TRBJ2-7, the V gene TRBV7-9; D is unclear. The germline V gene encodes CDR1 SEHNR and CDR2 FQNEAQ (reference sequence). Deletions cut 6 bases from V and 0 bases from J, with 3 bases between. This CDR3 is built from 11 residues. In DNA form, the CDR3 reads TGTGCCAGCAGTGTCTCCTACGAGCAGTACTTC. As protein: CASSVSYEQYF.

The chain carries TRBV18 and TRBJ2-2; a possible D gene is TRBD2 (5 bases). The V and J ends lost 2 bases and 1 base respectively, with 11 bases between them. The CDR3 loop spans 16 amino acids. Germline CDR1 KGHSH, CDR2 LQKENI. The CDR3 loop reads CASSPVGGVNTGELFF. The CDR3 bases are TGTGCCAGCTCACCAGTTGGAGGAGTGAACACCGGGGAGCTGTTTTTT. Together with reference TRBV18 and TRBJ2-2, the CDR3 gives the full variable domain: NAGVMQNPRHLVRRRGQEARLRCSPMKGHSHVYWYRQLPEEGLKFMVYLQKENIIDESGMPKERFSAEFPKEGPSILRIQQVVRGDSAAYFCASSPVGGVNTGELFFGEGSRLTVL.

The gene calls are TRBV20-1 and TRBJ2-3; 10 bases line up with TRBD2. This CDR3 spans 14 amino acids. Germline trimming cut 2 bases from V and 6 bases from J; bases unmatched to any gene: 5. The germline V gene encodes CDR1 DFQATT and CDR2 SNEGSKA (reference sequence). The CDR3 region has the DNA TGCAGTGCTAGACTAGCGGGAGAAGCCGATACGCAGTATTTT. Protein: CSARLAGEADTQYF.

With respect to this clonotype: This could be a read error, since a much larger clone is one nucleotide away. The chain uses TRBV5-4 and TRBJ2-3; no definite D call. Per the germline V gene, CDR1 is SGHNT and CDR2 is YYREEE (reference sequence). The CDR3 totals 12 residues. CDR3 amino acids: CASRLSTDTQYF. The CDR3 bases are TGTGCCAGCCGCTTAAGCACAGATACGCAGTATTTT.

This clonotype was counted between two and nine times. The chain uses TRBV7-2 and TRBJ1-5; the D is unclear. Germline V gene data show CDR1 as SGHTA and CDR2 as FQGNSA. V lost 1 base, J lost 8 bases, and 9 bases lay in between. CDR3 length: 13 residues. CDR3 protein: CASSLGAGEPQHF. Here the CDR3 DNA reads TGTGCCAGCAGCTTAGGAGCCGGGGAGCCCCAGCATTTT. Full variable domain (remainder filled in from reference TRBV7-2 and TRBJ1-5): GAGVSQSPSNKVTEKGKDVELRCDPISGHTALYWYRQSLGQGLEFLIYFQGNSAPDKSGLPSDRFSAERTGGSVSTLTIQRTQQEDSAVYLCASSLGAGEPQHFGDGTRLSIL.

About this clonotype: This may arise from a read error, as a much more abundant clone is one base away. The chain joins TRBV5-1 to TRBJ1-1; no firm D call. The CDR3 is 14 residues long. The germline CDR1 and CDR2 sequences are SGHRS and YFSETQ. Trimming removed 0 bases at V and 4 bases at J, with 10 bases between. CDR3 in DNA: TGCGCCAGCAGCTTGGAACGGTTGAGCACTGAAGCTTTCTTT. Translation gives CASSLERLSTEAFF.